This TCR beta chain comes out of a study of pediatric ulcerative colitis. With regard to this clone: Its antigen is as yet unknown.

CDR3 length: 14 amino acids. Germline CDR1 and CDR2: SGDLS and YYNGEE. V dropped 0 bases and J dropped 5 bases, with 11 bases sitting between them. The survey-level immunoSEQ assay was used. Samples were sequenced at Survey level, maximum 500,000 reads. Profiling relied on immunoSEQ multiplex PCR, and the TCRdb table lists in-frame clones only, not all of them. The table has 45,000 to 75,000 clones, 87% seen once. Study-wide results and caveats: No controls had the two rectal clonotypes shared by ulcerative colitis patients. Blood-rectal clonal overlap within each person was significantly higher in ulcerative colitis patients than controls.

The clonotype comes from a boy between 10 and 17 years old who was a control in a study of pediatric ulcerative colitis. The V call is TRBV9, the J call TRBJ2-5, with a weak D call TRBD2 (5 bases). The sample was blood. The CDR3 spells CASSVGGSGETQYF. For the CDR3, the DNA is TGTGCCAGCAGCGTAGGAGGGAGTGGGGAGACCCAGTACTTC. Full variable domain (missing parts from reference TRBV9 and TRBJ2-5): DSGVTQTPKHLITATGQRVTLRCSPRSGDLSVYWYQQSLDQGLQFLIQYYNGEERAKGNILERFSAQQFPDLHSELNLSSLELGDSALYFCASSVGGSGETQYFGPGTRLLVL.